The sequence of this T cell receptor (beta chain) was determined in a study of blood T cell repertoires in COVID-19. Study in general: COVID-19 samples collected from the United States, Italy and Spain covered acute and convalescent phases.

Sequenced by immunoSEQ multiplex PCR; TCRdb stores in-frame clones only, minus some. The table records over 15,000 clones, around nine tenths of them present only once. The CDR3 has 16 residues. V shed 4 bases and J shed 2 bases, with 18 bases lying between them. Germline CDR1 is SEHNR and CDR2 is FQNEAQ (reference sequence). The rearrangement uses TRBV7-9 and TRBJ2-7; no clear D. The receptor's source is a human donor in a cohort sampled during active COVID-19. The specimen was peripheral blood. The CDR3 region has the DNA TGTGCCAGCAGCTCTAGTCGACTCCCTGCCCCCTACGAGCAGTACTTC. Translated: CASSSSRLPAPYEQYF.